Below are 17 T cell receptor beta chains sequenced from a single sample in a study of PD-1 blockade in classical Hodgkin lymphoma. The protocol was immunoSEQ multiplex PCR, while the TCRdb copy is restricted to in-frame clones and leaves out a portion. The sample lists some 15,000 clones, around 78% occurring once. Time point denoted: cycle 4 day 1 (C4D1), after less than 7 weeks of nivolumab. Every one of the patients relapsed after autologous stem cell transplantation (brentuximab vedotin exposure was variable). Magnetic negative selection served to purify CD4+ T cells out of PBMCs that had been thawed. The sample here was CD4+ T cells from blood, taken before the fourth cycle of nivolumab. The source is a human donor with classical Hodgkin lymphoma.

The V and J genes are TRBV10-3 and TRBJ1-2, with TRBD1 identical over 7 bases. The CDR3 has 14 residues. The V gene's germline CDR1 is ENHRY and CDR2 SYGVKD. Unmatched junction bases numbered 5, after V lost 6 bases and J lost 1 base. CDR3 nucleotides: TGTGCCATCAGCCGGGACAGCAGTAACTATGGCTACACCTTC. Translating gives CAISRDSSNYGYTF.

The chain recombines TRBV25-1 with TRBJ2-7; TRBD2 matches 8 bases. V gave up 10 bases and J gave up 6 bases; unmatched junction bases: 11. The length of the CDR3 is 13 residues. Germline CDR1 MGHDK, CDR2 SYGVNS. DNA for the CDR3: TGTGCCACCAGACGAGCGGGAGAGGGCGAGCAGTACTTC. This translates into CATRRAGEGEQYF.

There are a few counts of this clone. The rearrangement joins TRBV7-9 to TRBJ1-1, with D uncertain. Trimming removed 11 bases from V and 0 bases from J, with 13 bases in between. This CDR3 is built from 13 residues. Germline values: CDR1 SEHNR, CDR2 FQNEAQ (reference sequence). This chain's CDR3 is CASHQQMNTEAFF. As DNA, the CDR3 is TGTGCCTCTCATCAACAAATGAACACTGAAGCTTTCTTT.

This chain uses TRBV4-1 with TRBJ2-7; 12 bases line up with TRBD2. There are 15 residues in the CDR3. The germline V gene encodes CDR1 MGHRA and CDR2 YSYEKL. Losses at the gene ends were 5 bases for V and 3 bases for J; bases not matched to a gene: 5. The CDR3 is CASSIRTSGNYEQYF. The CDR3 DNA follows: TGCGCCAGCAGCATTCGGACTAGCGGGAACTACGAGCAGTACTTC.

The chain has TRBV4-1 and TRBJ2-3; the match to TRBD2 covers 13 bases. V dropped 5 bases and J dropped 3; count of bases not matched to a gene: 5. The CDR3 is 16 amino acids. Germline lookup yields CDR1 MGHRA and CDR2 YSYEKL. CDR3 in DNA: TGCGCCAGCAGCAATCGACTAGCGGGAGGAACAGATACGCAGTATTTT. As protein: CASSNRLAGGTDTQYF.

V and J are TRBV5-1 and TRBJ2-7; D not resolved. The V end lost 7 bases, the J end lost 5 bases, and 10 bases lay between the germline ends. Germline-derived CDR1 and CDR2 are SGHRS and YFSETQ. The CDR3 loop spans 11 amino acids. The CDR3 nucleotides read TGCGCCAGCCGTTCCGGCCACGAGCAGTACTTC. It specifies CASRSGHEQYF. Filled out from reference TRBV5-1 and TRBJ2-7, the complete variable domain reads KAGVTQTPRYLIKTRGQQVTLSCSPISGHRSVSWYQQTPGQGLQFLFEYFSETQRNKGNFPGRFSGRQFSNSRSEMNVSTLELGDSALYLCASRSGHEQYFGPGTRLTVT.

The chain joins TRBV4-1 to TRBJ2-2; 11 bases line up with TRBD1. The junction had 3 bases not matched to a gene; V was cut back by 4 bases and J by 2 bases. The CDR3 is 16 residues long. Per the germline V gene, CDR1 is MGHRA and CDR2 is YSYEKL. The CDR3 is CASSRGQGGNTGELFF. CDR3 nucleotide sequence: TGCGCCAGCAGCCGGGGACAGGGGGGTAACACCGGGGAGCTGTTTTTT.

In this sample, this clone turned up once. The chain uses TRBV9 and TRBJ2-3, with 8 positions matching TRBD2. The trim removed 4 bases at V and 8 bases at J, leaving 6 bases unmatched. Germline V gene sequence: CDR1 SGDLS, CDR2 YYNGEE. The CDR3 consists of 13 residues. The CDR3 DNA reads TGTGCCAGCAGCTCCTGGACTAGCTCTACGCAGTATTTT. The encoded protein is CASSSWTSSTQYF.

The chain links TRBV6-6 to TRBJ1-3; the D is unclear. V was pared by 10 bases and J by 3 bases, with 7 bases between. The CDR3 is made up of 11 amino acids. The germline V gene has CDR1 MNHNY and CDR2 SVGAGI (reference sequence). CDR3 coding DNA: TGTGCCACCTACAGTGGAAACACCATATATTTT. Encoded protein: CATYSGNTIYF.

The chain recombines TRBV5-4 with TRBJ2-3; TRBD2 matches at 11 bases. The ends lost 5 bases at V and 3 bases at J; junction bases unmatched: 8. The CDR3 contains 16 residues. Per the germline V gene, CDR1 is SGHNT and CDR2 is YYREEE (reference sequence). The CDR3 DNA sequence: TGTGCCAGCAGAAAAGGGACTAGCGGAAATACAGATACGCAGTATTTT. It encodes CASRKGTSGNTDTQYF.

The V call is TRBV6-4, the J call TRBJ1-1, with D hard to call. Looked up from germline, CDR1 is MRHNA and CDR2 is SNTAGT. CDR3 length: 18 amino acids. V lost 2 bases, J lost 0 bases, and 19 bases lay in between. The CDR3 region is CASSDRGGYGTMNTEAFF. The CDR3 DNA reads as TGTGCCAGCAGTGACCGAGGAGGGTACGGCACCATGAACACTGAAGCTTTCTTT.

This chain uses TRBV15 with TRBJ2-2; D gene uncertain. The CDR3 contains 15 residues. CDR1 and CDR2 (germline): LNHNV, YYDKDF (reference sequence). V was shortened by 1 base and J by 3 bases, with 9 bases between the two germline ends. The CDR3 loop is CATSRGDEYTGELFF. The DNA for the CDR3 is TGTGCCACCAGCAGAGGAGATGAGTACACCGGGGAGCTGTTTTTT. The full variable domain, completed using reference TRBV15 and TRBJ2-2, is DAMVIQNPRYQVTQFGKPVTLSCSQTLNHNVMYWYQQKSSQAPKLLFHYYDKDFNNEADTPDNFQSRRPNTSFCFLDIRSPGLGDTAMYLCATSRGDEYTGELFFGEGSRLTVL.

The V and J genes are TRBV19 and TRBJ2-1, with TRBD1 matching 10 bases. Losses at the gene ends were 5 bases for V and 7 bases for J; bases not matched to a gene: 11. The germline CDR1 and CDR2 sequences are LNHDA and SQIVND (reference sequence). The CDR3 extends over 16 amino acids. CDR3 sequence reads: CASSPQDRGGGNEQFF. CDR3 DNA: TGTGCCAGTAGTCCCCAGGACAGGGGGGGTGGGAATGAGCAGTTCTTC.

The rearrangement links TRBV2 to TRBJ2-2, with TRBD1 identical over 9 bases. Unmatched junction bases numbered 9, after V lost 6 bases and J lost 4 bases. The germline gives CDR1 SNHLY, CDR2 FYNNEI. The CDR3 contains 16 residues. The CDR3 sequence is CASRRAGTGTTGELFF. Written as DNA, the CDR3 is TGTGCCAGCAGGCGAGCCGGGACAGGGACCACCGGGGAGCTGTTTTTT.

This chain joins TRBV18 and TRBJ2-7; D is possibly TRBD2 (6 bases). Germline-derived CDR1 and CDR2 are KGHSH and LQKENI. This CDR3 has 15 residues. V was cut by 3 bases and J by 3 bases, with 15 bases left in between. As DNA, the CDR3 is TGTGCCAGCTCACCCGCAGCGGGTTACGGCTACGAGCAGTACTTC. Amino acid sequence: CASSPAAGYGYEQYF.

The V call is TRBV7-4, the J call TRBJ2-2, with 8 bases fitting TRBD1. This CDR3 region has 16 residues. Germline lookup yields CDR1 SGHVT and CDR2 SQSDAQ. After removal of 6 bases from V and 2 bases from J, the junction contained 8 bases not matched to a gene. CDR3 nucleotides: TGTGCCAGCAGAACCACCGGGACAGGAAACACCGGGGAGCTGTTTTTT. It is translated as CASRTTGTGNTGELFF.

CDR3 sequence (DNA): TGTGCTAGTGGTTTGGTGGGCAGCGTAAACACCGGGGAGCTGTTTTTT. It codes for CASGLVGSVNTGELFF. The rearrangement links TRBV12-5 to TRBJ2-2; D not resolved. The CDR3 is made up of 16 amino acids. Trimming cost V 0 bases and J 2 bases, with 10 bases left between them. CDR1 and CDR2 (germline): LGHNT, FRNRAP. Complete variable domain (other parts from reference TRBV12-5 and TRBJ2-2): DARVTQTPRHKVTEMGQEVTMRCQPILGHNTVFWYRQTMMQGLELLAYFRNRAPLDDSGMPKDRFSAEMPDATLATLKIQPSEPRDSAVYFCASGLVGSVNTGELFFGEGSRLTVL.